This T cell receptor beta chain was documented in a study of CD8 T cells in ankylosing spondylitis. TCRdb fed the 5' RACE reads into MiXCR, producing one record per CDR3 protein. The sample includes over 450,000 distinct CDR3 sequences, 10% to 15% of them seen just once. Study outcomes and limitations: Among TCR beta sequences, a motif of 7 to 9 highly homologous variants appeared characteristic of ankylosing spondylitis blood. Existing reports had already noted some motif variants in reactive arthritis synovial fluid and blood. Disease-linked clones were CD8+ and relatively rare in peripheral blood.

This clonotype has a handful of counts. Its antigen is unidentified. The CDR3 extends over 16 amino acids. Deletions cut 5 bases from V and 4 bases from J, with 18 bases between. CDR1 and CDR2 (germline): SGHVS, FQNEAQ. The source is a male donor with ankylosing spondylitis. Sequencing was performed on blood, either unsorted or a sorted T cell fraction (not recorded which). The chain recombines TRBV7-8 with TRBJ2-1, with D perhaps matching TRBD2 (6 bases). The CDR3 loop reads CASSVVAGFFYNEQFF. CDR3 in DNA: TGTGCCAGCAGCGTGGTGGCGGGATTCTTTTACAATGAGCAGTTCTTC.